This T cell receptor beta chain was obtained from a study of OX40 agonist ivuxolimab in advanced cancers. Findings and limits, study-wide: Partial responders receiving 0.1-3.0 mg/kg showed among the lowest clonal expansion. The study found that CD8+ T cells averaged more expanded clones than CD4+.

A remark on this clone: As yet, its antigen is unknown.

The CDR3 runs to 14 residues. In germline, CDR1 is SGHTS, CDR2 YDEGEE. Trimming took off 0 bases at V and 7 bases at J, with 11 bases between the two ends. Repertoires were generated with immunoSEQ multiplex PCR, while TCRdb's copy carries only in-frame clones and drops some. The sample includes roughly 32,000 clones, 80% to 90% of them seen just once. This clonotype was sampled from an adult with an advanced solid tumor such as melanoma, head and neck, liver or kidney cancer. The chain recombines TRBV5-8 with TRBJ1-5; D is ambiguous. This specimen consisted of CD4+ or CD8+ T cells sorted from blood, obtained in a trial of the OX40 agonist ivuxolimab. The CDR3 bases are TGTGCCAGCAGCTTGGAGCCCCTAGGGCAGCCCCAGCATTTT. Protein: CASSLEPLGQPQHF.